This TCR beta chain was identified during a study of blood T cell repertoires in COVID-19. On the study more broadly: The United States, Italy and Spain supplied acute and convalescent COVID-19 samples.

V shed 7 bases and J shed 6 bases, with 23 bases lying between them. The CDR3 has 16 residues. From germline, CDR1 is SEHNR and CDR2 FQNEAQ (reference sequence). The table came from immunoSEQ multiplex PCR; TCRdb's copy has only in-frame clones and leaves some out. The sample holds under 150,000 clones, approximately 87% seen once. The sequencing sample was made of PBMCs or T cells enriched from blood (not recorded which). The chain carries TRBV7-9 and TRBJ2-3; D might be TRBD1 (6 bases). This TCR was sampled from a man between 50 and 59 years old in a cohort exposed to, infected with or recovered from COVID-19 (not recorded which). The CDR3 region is CASTHRDTGGLDTQYF. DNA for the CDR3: TGTGCCAGCACACACCGGGACACTGGGGGATTGGATACGCAGTATTTT.